The 8 T cell receptor beta chains below come from one sample, sequenced in a study of TIL therapy for anti-PD-1-resistant metastatic lung cancer. The libraries were made with immunoSEQ v3. The method was immunoSEQ multiplex PCR; TCRdb's version includes in-frame clones alone and lacks a portion of them. Among fewer than 60,000 clones, 80% to 90% were seen once, and the ten largest hold 5%. Specified time point: pre-treatment sample, taken before nivolumab and TIL therapy. The source material was blood, sampled at baseline. These receptor sequences come from a person between 25 and 80 years old with non-small cell lung cancer.

The chain carries TRBV30 and TRBJ1-2; D call uncertain. Germline CDR1 is GTSNPN and CDR2 is SVGIG (reference sequence). V gave up 3 bases and J gave up 0 bases, with 17 bases separating them. This CDR3 comprises 16 residues. The CDR3: CAWRAYSEESNYGYTF. As DNA, the CDR3 is TGTGCCTGGAGGGCCTACAGCGAAGAGTCTAACTATGGCTACACCTTC. The variable domain in full, with the rest retrieved from reference TRBV30 and TRBJ1-2, is SQTIHQWPATLVQPVGSPLSLECTVEGTSNPNLYWYRQAAGRGLQLLFYSVGIGQISSEVPQNLSASRPQDRQFILSSKKLLLSDSGFYLCAWRAYSEESNYGYTFGSGTRLTVV.

The chain combines TRBV5-4 with TRBJ1-1; the match to TRBD1 covers 9 bases. The CDR3 contains 13 residues. V gave up 3 bases and J gave up 3 bases; unmatched junction bases: 0. Germline-derived CDR1 and CDR2 are SGHNT and YYREEE (reference sequence). The CDR3 DNA sequence: TGTGCCAGCAGCTGGACAGGGGACACTGAAGCTTTCTTT. This encodes CASSWTGDTEAFF.

The chain has TRBV10-2 and TRBJ1-1; D is ambiguous. V was pared by 8 bases and J by 1 base, with 5 bases between. Germline V gene lookup returns CDR1 WSHSY and CDR2 SAAADI. The CDR3 contains 11 residues. CDR3 sequence: CASARNTEAFF. The CDR3 DNA is TGCGCCAGCGCCCGGAACACTGAAGCTTTCTTT.

On this clone: The sample contains more than one DNA sequence encoding this CDR3. V usage is TRBV18 and J usage is TRBJ2-3, with D hard to call. The V gene's germline CDR1 is KGHSH and CDR2 LQKENI. Trimming removed 2 bases at V and 5 bases at J, with 5 bases between. CDR3 length equals 12 residues. The CDR3 here is CASSPREDTQYF. CDR3 bases: TGTGCCAGCTCACCAAGGGAAGATACGCAGTATTTT.

CDR3 in amino acids: CASSLVFAGATPHEQYF. For the CDR3, the DNA is TGTGCCAGCAGCTTAGTTTTCGCGGGGGCGACCCCCCACGAGCAGTACTTC. This chain links TRBV11-2 with TRBJ2-7; D perhaps matches TRBD2 (7 bases). CDR3 size: 17 residues. CDR1 is SGHAT and CDR2 is FQNNGV in the germline V gene. V was clipped by 1 base and J by 5 bases, with 21 bases between them.

The chain employs TRBV27 and TRBJ2-7; 8 bases match TRBD1. Germline CDR1 reads MNHEY; CDR2 reads SMNVEV (reference sequence). V was clipped by 0 bases and J by 3 bases; unmatched bases: 4. This CDR3 spans 15 amino acids. The CDR3, as DNA: TGTGCCAGCAGTTTATCGGCAGGGGGCCTCTACGAGCAGTACTTC. Protein sequence: CASSLSAGGLYEQYF.

This chain uses TRBV7-2 with TRBJ2-5; 8 bases match TRBD2. J lost 5 bases, V lost 6 bases, and 5 bases had no gene match. This CDR3 spans 13 amino acids. The germline V gene has CDR1 SGHTA and CDR2 FQGNSA. The CDR3, as DNA: TGTGCCAGCAGGCGGGGGGCGGGGGAGACCCAGTACTTC. Translation gives CASRRGAGETQYF.

The chain has TRBV15 and TRBJ1-6; D might be TRBD1 (6 bases). The ends were cut back, 0 bases at V and 9 bases at J, with 9 bases in the middle. This CDR3 is built from 14 residues. From germline, CDR1 is LNHNV and CDR2 YYDKDF (reference sequence). The CDR3 loop reads CATSREQGSSPLHF. The CDR3 DNA reads TGTGCCACCAGCAGAGAGCAGGGGAGTTCACCCCTCCACTTT.